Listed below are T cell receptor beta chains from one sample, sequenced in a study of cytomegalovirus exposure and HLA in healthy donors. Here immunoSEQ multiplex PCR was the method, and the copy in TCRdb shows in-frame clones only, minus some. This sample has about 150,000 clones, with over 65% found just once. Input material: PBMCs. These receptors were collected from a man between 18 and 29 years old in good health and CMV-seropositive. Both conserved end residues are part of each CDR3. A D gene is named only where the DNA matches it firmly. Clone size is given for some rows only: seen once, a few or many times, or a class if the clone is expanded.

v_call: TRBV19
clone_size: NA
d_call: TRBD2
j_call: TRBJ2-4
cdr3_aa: CASSIRPSGVKNIQYF
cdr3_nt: TGTGCCAGTAGTATTCGGCCTAGCGGGGTAAAAAACATTCAGTACTTC

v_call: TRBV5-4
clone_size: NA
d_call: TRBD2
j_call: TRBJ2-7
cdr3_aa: CASSWSIAGGSDEQYF
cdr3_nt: TGTGCCAGCAGCTGGTCAATAGCGGGAGGTAGCGACGAGCAGTACTTC

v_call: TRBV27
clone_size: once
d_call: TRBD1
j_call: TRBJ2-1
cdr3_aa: CASSPGDRARSYNEQFF
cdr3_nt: TGTGCCAGCAGTCCTGGGGACAGGGCCCGCTCCTACAATGAGCAGTTCTTC

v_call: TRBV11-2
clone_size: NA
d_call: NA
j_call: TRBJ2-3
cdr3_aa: CASSFWRTVDTQYF
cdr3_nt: TGTGCCAGCAGCTTTTGGAGGACAGTAGATACGCAGTATTTT

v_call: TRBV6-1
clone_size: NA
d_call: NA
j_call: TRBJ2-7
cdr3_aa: CATSPRSYEQYF
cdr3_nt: TGTGCCACCAGCCCTCGGAGCTACGAGCAGTACTTC

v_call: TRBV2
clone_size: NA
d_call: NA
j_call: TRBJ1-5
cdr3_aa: CASSEGGTGHQPQHF
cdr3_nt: TGTGCCAGCAGTGAGGGGGGGACGGGGCATCAGCCCCAGCATTTT

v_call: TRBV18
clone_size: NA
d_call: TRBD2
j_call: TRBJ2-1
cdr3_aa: CASSPERHGTSGYNEQFF
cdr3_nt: TGTGCCAGCTCCCCGGAGAGACACGGGACTAGCGGTTACAATGAGCAGTTCTTC

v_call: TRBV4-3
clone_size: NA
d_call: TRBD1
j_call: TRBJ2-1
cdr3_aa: CASSQLTGINEQFF
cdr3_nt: TGCGCCAGCAGCCAACTGACAGGGATTAATGAGCAGTTCTTC

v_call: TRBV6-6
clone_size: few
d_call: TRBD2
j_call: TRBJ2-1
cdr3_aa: CASSYRAGGLYNEQFF
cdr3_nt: TGTGCCAGCAGTTACAGAGCGGGAGGGCTCTACAATGAGCAGTTCTTC

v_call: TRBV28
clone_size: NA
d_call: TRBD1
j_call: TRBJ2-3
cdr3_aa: CASTHYSRGQIWDTQYF
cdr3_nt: TGTGCCAGCACCCACTACTCCAGGGGGCAGATCTGGGATACGCAGTATTTT

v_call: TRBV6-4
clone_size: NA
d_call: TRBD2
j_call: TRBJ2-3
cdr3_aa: CASSAGSGGSTDTQYF
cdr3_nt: TGTGCCAGCAGTGCCGGAAGCGGGGGAAGCACAGATACGCAGTATTTT

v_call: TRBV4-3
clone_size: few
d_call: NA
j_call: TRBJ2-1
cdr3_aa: CASSQDLGGGEQFF
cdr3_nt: TGCGCCAGCAGCCAAGATCTGGGGGGGGGCGAGCAGTTCTTC

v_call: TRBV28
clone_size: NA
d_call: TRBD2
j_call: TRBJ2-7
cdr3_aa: CASSLGLAGAIQYF
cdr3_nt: TGTGCCAGCAGTTTGGGACTAGCGGGAGCTATACAGTACTTC

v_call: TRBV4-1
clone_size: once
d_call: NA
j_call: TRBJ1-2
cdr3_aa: CASSQEGHPNYGYTF
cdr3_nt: TGCGCCAGCAGCCAAGAGGGCCATCCTAACTATGGCTACACCTTC

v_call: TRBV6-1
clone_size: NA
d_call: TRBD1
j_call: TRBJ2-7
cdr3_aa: CASTLAGGREQYF
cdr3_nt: TGTGCCAGCACCCTGGCAGGGGGACGCGAGCAGTACTTC

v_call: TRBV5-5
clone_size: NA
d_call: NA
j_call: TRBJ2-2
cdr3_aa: CASSLGTGNTGELFF
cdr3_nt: TGTGCCAGCAGCTTGGGCACAGGGAACACCGGGGAGCTGTTTTTT

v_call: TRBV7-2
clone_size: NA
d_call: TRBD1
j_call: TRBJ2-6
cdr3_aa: CASSAQGAGANVLTF
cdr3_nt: TGTGCCAGCAGCGCACAGGGGGCTGGGGCCAACGTCCTGACTTTC

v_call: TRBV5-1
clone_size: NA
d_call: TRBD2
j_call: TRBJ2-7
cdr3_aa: CASSLAGARSYEQYF
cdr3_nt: TGCGCCAGCAGCTTAGCGGGGGCCCGCTCCTACGAGCAGTACTTC

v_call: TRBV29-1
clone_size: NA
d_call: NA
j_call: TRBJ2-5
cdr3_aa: CSVGEIQYF
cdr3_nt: TGCAGCGTTGGGGAGATCCAGTACTTC

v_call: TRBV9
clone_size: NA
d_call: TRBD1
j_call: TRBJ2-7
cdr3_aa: CASSVGGTGTEVYEQYF
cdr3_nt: TGTGCCAGCAGCGTAGGCGGGACAGGGACTGAAGTCTACGAGCAGTACTTC

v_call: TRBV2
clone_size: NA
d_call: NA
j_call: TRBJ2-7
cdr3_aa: CASSEGRGFYEQYF
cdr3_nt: TGTGCCAGCAGTGAAGGCAGGGGTTTCTACGAGCAGTACTTC

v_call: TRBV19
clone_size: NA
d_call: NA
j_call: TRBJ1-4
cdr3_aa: CASSLRAEGRSEKLFF
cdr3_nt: TGTGCCAGTAGTCTCAGGGCGGAGGGTCGGAGTGAAAAACTGTTTTTT

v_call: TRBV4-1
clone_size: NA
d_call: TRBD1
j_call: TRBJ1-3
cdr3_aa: CASSPTGGRGRNTIYF
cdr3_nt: TGCGCCAGCAGCCCTACAGGGGGCAGGGGTAGAAACACCATATATTTT